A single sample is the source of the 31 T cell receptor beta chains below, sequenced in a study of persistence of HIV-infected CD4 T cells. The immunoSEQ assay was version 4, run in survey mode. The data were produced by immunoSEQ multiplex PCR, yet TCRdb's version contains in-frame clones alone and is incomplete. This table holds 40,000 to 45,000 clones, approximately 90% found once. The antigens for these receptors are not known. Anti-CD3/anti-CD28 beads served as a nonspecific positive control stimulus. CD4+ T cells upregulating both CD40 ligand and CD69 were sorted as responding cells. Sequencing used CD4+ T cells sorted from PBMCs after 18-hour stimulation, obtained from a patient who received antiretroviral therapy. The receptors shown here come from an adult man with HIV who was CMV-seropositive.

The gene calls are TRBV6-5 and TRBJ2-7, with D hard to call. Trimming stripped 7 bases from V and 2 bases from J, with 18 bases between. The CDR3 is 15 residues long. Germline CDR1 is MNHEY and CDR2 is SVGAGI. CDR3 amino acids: CASTAWSGDPYEQYF. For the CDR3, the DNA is TGTGCCAGCACTGCGTGGTCTGGTGACCCCTACGAGCAGTACTTC.

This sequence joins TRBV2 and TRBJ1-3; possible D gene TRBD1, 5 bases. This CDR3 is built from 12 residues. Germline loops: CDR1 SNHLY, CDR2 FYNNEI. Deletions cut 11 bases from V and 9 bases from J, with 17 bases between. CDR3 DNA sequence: TGTGCCTCCCAGGCTCGGGGCGGCACCATATATTTT. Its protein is CASQARGGTIYF. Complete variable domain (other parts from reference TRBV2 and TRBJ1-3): EPEVTQTPSHQVTQMGQEVILRCVPISNHLYFYWYRQILGQKVEFLVSFYNNEISEKSEIFDDQFSVERPDGSNFTLKIRSTKLEDSAMYFCASQARGGTIYFGEGSWLTVV.

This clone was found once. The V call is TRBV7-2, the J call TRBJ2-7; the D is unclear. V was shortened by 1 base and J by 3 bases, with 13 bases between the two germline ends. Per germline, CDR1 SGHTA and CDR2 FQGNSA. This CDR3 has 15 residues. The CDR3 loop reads CASSLGIGLFYEQYF. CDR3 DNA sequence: TGTGCCAGCAGCTTAGGCATCGGCCTTTTCTACGAGCAGTACTTC.

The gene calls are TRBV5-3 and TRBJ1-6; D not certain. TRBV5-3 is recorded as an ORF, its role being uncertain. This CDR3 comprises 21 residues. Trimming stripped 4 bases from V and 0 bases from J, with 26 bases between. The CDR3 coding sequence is TGTGCCAGAAGCAACCACGACCGGGCCAGCCGCGAAAGCTCCTATAATTCACCCCTCCACTTT. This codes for CARSNHDRASRESSYNSPLHF.

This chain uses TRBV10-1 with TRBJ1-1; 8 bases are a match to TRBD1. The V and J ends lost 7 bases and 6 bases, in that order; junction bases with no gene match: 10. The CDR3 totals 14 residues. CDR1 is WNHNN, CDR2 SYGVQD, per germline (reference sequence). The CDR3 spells CASKGQGLNAEAFF. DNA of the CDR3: TGCGCCAGCAAAGGACAGGGATTAAACGCTGAAGCTTTCTTT.

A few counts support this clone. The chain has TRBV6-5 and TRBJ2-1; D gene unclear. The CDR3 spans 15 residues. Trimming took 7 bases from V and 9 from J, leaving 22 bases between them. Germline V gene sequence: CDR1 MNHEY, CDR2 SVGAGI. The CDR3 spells CASNIPGQGKGEQFF. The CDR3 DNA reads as TGTGCCAGCAACATACCGGGCCAAGGGAAGGGTGAGCAGTTCTTC.

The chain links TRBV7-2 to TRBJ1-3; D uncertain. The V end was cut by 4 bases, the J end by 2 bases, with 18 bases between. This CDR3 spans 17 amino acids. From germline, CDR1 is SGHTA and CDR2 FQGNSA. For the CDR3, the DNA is TGTGCCAGCAGCTCCCAACCTGGGGTAGGAGCTGGAAACACCATATATTTT. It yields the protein CASSSQPGVGAGNTIYF.

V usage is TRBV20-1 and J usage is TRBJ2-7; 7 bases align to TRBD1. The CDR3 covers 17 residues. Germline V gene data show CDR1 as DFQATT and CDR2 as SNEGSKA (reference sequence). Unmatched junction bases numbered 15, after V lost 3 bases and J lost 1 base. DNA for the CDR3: TGCAGTGCTAGTCTAACAGGGGTTGGGGTGATTTCCTACGAGCAGTACTTC. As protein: CSASLTGVGVISYEQYF.

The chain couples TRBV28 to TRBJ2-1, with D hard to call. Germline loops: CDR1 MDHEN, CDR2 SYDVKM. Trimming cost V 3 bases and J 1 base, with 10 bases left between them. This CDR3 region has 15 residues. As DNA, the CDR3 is TGTGCCAGCAGTTTCGGGCAGTTGTCCTACAATGAGCAGTTCTTC. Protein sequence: CASSFGQLSYNEQFF.

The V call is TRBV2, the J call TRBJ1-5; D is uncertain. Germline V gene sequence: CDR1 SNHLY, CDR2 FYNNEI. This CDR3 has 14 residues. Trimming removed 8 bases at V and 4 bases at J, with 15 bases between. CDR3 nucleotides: TGTGCCAGCCTCATGACCAACAAGAATCAGCCCCAGCATTTT. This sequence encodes CASLMTNKNQPQHF.

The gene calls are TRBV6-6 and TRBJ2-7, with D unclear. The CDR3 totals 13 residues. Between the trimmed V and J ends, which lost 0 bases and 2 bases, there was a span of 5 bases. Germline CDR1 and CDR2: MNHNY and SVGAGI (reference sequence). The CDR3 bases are TGTGCCAGCAGTTACTCGAGGACCTACGAGCAGTACTTC. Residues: CASSYSRTYEQYF.

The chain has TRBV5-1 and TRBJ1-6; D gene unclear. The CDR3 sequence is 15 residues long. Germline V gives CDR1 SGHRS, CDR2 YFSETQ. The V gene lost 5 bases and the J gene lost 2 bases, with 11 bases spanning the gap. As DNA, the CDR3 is TGCGCCAGCAGACCGACGGAACCCTATAATTCACCCCTCCACTTT. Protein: CASRPTEPYNSPLHF.

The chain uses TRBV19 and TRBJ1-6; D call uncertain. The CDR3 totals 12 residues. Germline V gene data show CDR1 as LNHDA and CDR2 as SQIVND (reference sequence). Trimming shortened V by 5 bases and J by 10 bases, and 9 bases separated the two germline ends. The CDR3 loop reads CASSEGVSPLHF. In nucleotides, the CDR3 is TGTGCCAGTAGTGAAGGTGTATCACCCCTCCACTTT. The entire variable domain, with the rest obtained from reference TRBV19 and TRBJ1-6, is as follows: DGGITQSPKYLFRKEGQNVTLSCEQNLNHDAMYWYRQDPGQGLRLIYYSQIVNDFQKGDIAEGYSVSREKKESFPLTVTSAQKNPTAFYLCASSEGVSPLHFGNGTRLTVT.

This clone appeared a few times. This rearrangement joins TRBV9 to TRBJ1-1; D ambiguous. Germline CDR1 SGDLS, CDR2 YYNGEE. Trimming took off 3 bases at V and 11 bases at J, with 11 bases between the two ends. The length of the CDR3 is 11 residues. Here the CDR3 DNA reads TGTGCCAGCAGCGCTACCAGCCCGGCTTTCTTT. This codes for CASSATSPAFF. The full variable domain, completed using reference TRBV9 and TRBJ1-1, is DSGVTQTPKHLITATGQRVTLRCSPRSGDLSVYWYQQSLDQGLQFLIQYYNGEERAKGNILERFSAQQFPDLHSELNLSSLELGDSALYFCASSATSPAFFGQGTRLTVV.

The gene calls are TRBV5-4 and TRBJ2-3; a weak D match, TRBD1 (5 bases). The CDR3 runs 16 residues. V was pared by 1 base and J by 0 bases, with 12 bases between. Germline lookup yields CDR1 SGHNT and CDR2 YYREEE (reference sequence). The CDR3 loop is CASSLQGLPSTDTQYF. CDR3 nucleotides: TGTGCCAGCAGCTTGCAGGGCCTTCCTAGCACAGATACGCAGTATTTT.

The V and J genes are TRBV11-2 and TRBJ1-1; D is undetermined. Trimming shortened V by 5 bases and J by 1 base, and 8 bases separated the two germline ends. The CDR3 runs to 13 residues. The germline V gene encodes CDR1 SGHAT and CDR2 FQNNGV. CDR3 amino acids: CASSTLGNTEAFF. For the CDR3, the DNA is TGTGCCAGCAGCACTCTGGGGAACACTGAAGCTTTCTTT.

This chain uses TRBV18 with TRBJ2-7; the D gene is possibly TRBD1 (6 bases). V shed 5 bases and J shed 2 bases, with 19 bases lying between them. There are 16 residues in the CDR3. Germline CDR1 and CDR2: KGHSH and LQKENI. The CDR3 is CASSSKPGQNAYEQYF. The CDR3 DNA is TGTGCCAGCTCATCTAAACCGGGACAAAACGCCTACGAGCAGTACTTC.

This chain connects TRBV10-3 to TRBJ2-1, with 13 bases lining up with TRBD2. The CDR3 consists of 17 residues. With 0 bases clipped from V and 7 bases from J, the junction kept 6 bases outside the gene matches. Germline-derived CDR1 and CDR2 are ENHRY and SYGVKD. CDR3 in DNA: TGTGCCATCAGTGAGTCGGTTAGGGGACTAGCGGGGAATGAGCAGTTCTTC. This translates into CAISESVRGLAGNEQFF.

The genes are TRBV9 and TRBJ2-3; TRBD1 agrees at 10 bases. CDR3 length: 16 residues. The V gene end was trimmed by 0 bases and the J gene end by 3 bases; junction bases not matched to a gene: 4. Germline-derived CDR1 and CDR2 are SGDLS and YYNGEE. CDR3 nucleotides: TGTGCCAGCAGCGTAGACGCGGGACAGGGGACAGATACGCAGTATTTT. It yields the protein CASSVDAGQGTDTQYF.

The CDR3 sequence is CASSLLTDTGELFF. The CDR3 DNA reads TGTGCCAGCAGTCTTCTGACAGACACCGGGGAGCTGTTTTTT. The chain joins TRBV6-5 to TRBJ2-2; the D gene is possibly TRBD1 (5 bases). Trimming left V 5 bases short and J 3 bases short, with 10 bases between. CDR1 and CDR2 (germline): MNHEY, SVGAGI. The CDR3 runs to 14 residues.

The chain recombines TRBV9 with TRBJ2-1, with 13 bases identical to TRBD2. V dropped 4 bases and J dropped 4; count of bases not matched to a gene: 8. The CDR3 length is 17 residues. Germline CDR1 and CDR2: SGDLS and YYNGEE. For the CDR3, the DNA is TGTGCCAGCAGCAAAACTAGCGGGGGGGCCAGATACAATGAGCAGTTCTTC. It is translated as CASSKTSGGARYNEQFF.

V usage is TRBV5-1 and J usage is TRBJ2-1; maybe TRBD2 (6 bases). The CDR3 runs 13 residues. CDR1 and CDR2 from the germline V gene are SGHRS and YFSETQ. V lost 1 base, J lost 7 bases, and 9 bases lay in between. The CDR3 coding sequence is TGCGCCAGCAGCTTGTCACGGGGGAATGAGCAGTTCTTC. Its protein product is CASSLSRGNEQFF.

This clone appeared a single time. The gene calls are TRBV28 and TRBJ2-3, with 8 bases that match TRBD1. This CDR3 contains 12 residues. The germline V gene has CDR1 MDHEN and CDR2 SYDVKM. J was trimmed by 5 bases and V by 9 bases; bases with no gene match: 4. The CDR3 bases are TGTGCCAGTTCAGGGGGCGAAGATACGCAGTATTTT. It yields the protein CASSGGEDTQYF.

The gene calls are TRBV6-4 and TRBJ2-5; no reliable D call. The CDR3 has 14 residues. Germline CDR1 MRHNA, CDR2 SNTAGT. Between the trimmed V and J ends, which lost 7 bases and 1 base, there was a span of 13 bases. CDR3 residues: CASTTARPQETQYF. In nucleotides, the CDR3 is TGTGCCAGCACTACCGCCAGGCCCCAAGAGACCCAGTACTTC.

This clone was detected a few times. CDR3 nucleotide sequence: TGTGCCAGCAGATCCTCCGGGACAGTGACTTCACCCCTCCACTTT. Protein: CASRSSGTVTSPLHF. The J gene is TRBJ1-6, the V gene TRBV27; TRBD1 matches at 7 bases. The length of the CDR3 is 15 residues. The V segment lost 6 bases and the J segment 9 bases; nucleotides outside the gene matches: 11. Germline lookup yields CDR1 MNHEY and CDR2 SMNVEV (reference sequence).

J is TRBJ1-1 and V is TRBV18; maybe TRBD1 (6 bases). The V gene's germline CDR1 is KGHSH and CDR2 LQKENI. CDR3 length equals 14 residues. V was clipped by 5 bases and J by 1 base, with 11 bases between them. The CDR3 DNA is TGTGCCAGCTCAACCGGGACAAAGAACACTGAAGCTTTCTTT. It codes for CASSTGTKNTEAFF.

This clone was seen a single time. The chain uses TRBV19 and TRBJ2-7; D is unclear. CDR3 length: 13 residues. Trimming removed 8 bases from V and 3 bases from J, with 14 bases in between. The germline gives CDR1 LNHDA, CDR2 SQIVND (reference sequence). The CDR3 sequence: CASGLLDGYEQYF. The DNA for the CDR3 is TGTGCCAGTGGCTTATTGGATGGCTACGAGCAGTACTTC. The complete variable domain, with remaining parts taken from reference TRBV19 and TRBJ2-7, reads DGGITQSPKYLFRKEGQNVTLSCEQNLNHDAMYWYRQDPGQGLRLIYYSQIVNDFQKGDIAEGYSVSREKKESFPLTVTSAQKNPTAFYLCASGLLDGYEQYFGPGTRLTVT.

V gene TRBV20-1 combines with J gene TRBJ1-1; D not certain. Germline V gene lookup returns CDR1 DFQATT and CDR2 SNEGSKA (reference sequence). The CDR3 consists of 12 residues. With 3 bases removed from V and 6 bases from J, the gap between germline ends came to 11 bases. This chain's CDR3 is CSASRGFAEAFF. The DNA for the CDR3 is TGCAGTGCTAGTCGGGGATTCGCTGAAGCTTTCTTT.

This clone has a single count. Written as DNA, the CDR3 is TGTGCCAGCAGGGAACCGGGACGAGGCCAGCCCCAGCATTTT. Translating it yields CASREPGRGQPQHF. This sequence joins TRBV2 and TRBJ1-5; maybe TRBD1 (5 bases). In germline, CDR1 is SNHLY, CDR2 FYNNEI. The germline V and J ends were trimmed by 6 bases and 7 bases, with 16 bases remaining between them. This CDR3 contains 14 residues. Full variable domain (rest looked up from reference TRBV2 and TRBJ1-5): EPEVTQTPSHQVTQMGQEVILRCVPISNHLYFYWYRQILGQKVEFLVSFYNNEISEKSEIFDDQFSVERPDGSNFTLKIRSTKLEDSAMYFCASREPGRGQPQHFGDGTRLSIL.

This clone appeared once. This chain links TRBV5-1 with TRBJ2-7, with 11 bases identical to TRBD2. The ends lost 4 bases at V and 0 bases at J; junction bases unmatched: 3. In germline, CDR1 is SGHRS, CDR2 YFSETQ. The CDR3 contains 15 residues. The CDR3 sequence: CASSALAGGSYEQYF. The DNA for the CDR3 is TGCGCCAGCAGCGCCCTAGCGGGGGGCTCCTACGAGCAGTACTTC.

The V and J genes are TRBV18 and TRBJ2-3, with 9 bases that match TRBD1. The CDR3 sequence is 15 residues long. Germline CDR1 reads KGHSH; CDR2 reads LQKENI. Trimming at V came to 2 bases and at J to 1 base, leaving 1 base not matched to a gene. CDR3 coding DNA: TGTGCCAGCTCACCAAGGACAGGGGGCACAGATACGCAGTATTTT. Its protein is CASSPRTGGTDTQYF.